The 25 T cell receptor beta chains given below trace back to one sample, sequenced in a study of shared clonotypes between healthy human individuals (TCRdb year 2020). For the CD8 naive samples, CD45RO-negative cells were positively selected for CCR7, yielding a CD45RA+CCR7+ population from which TemRA cells were excluded. The library was made by the immunoSEQ multiplex PCR assay. Held by TCRdb, this immuneACCESS table contains in-frame sequences only and omits some clones. Under half of the omission traces to an unresolved V gene where checked; the cause of the rest is unknown. The sample yields around 700,000 clones; roughly nine tenths were counted once. More than 20% of the sample rests with the top ten. The sequencing sample was made of naive CD8+ T cells sorted from blood. The cell subset or site label for this specimen denotes: CD45RA+CCR7+. The receptors derive from a man aged 30 to 45 in good health.

This clone was detected only once. This chain links TRBV11-2 with TRBJ2-7, with D tentatively TRBD1 (5 bases). V was clipped by 2 bases and J by 5 bases, with 10 bases between them. CDR3 length: 13 amino acids. Germline V gene data show CDR1 as SGHAT and CDR2 as FQNNGV. Here the CDR3 DNA reads TGTGCCAGCAGCTTAAATCTCAGGGACGAGCAGTACTTC. Its protein product is CASSLNLRDEQYF.

Notes on this clone: This same CDR3 is encoded by further DNA sequences in the sample. The rearrangement links TRBV7-6 to TRBJ2-2, with D uncertain. The germline V gene encodes CDR1 SGHVS and CDR2 FNYEAQ. The CDR3 runs 13 residues. Trimming stripped 1 base from V and 6 bases from J, with 6 bases between. The CDR3 reads CASSLGGAGELFF. Written as DNA, the CDR3 is TGTGCCAGCAGCTTAGGTGGAGCCGGGGAGCTGTTTTTT.

The V call is TRBV27, the J call TRBJ2-5; D might be TRBD1 (6 bases). Trimming shortened V by 1 base and J by 5 bases, and 11 bases separated the two germline ends. CDR3 length: 14 residues. From germline, CDR1 is MNHEY and CDR2 SMNVEV (reference sequence). This CDR3 is CASSLLGAGETQYF. The CDR3 nucleotides read TGTGCCAGCAGTTTATTGGGGGCCGGGGAGACCCAGTACTTC.

This chain joins TRBV5-1 and TRBJ2-1; tentative D call: TRBD2 (6 bases). This CDR3 is built from 19 residues. From germline, CDR1 is SGHRS and CDR2 YFSETQ. Trimming removed 2 bases from V and 7 bases from J, with 28 bases in between. The CDR3 region is CASSFYQLQSGVGGNEQFF. The CDR3 DNA sequence: TGCGCCAGCAGCTTCTATCAATTACAAAGTGGCGTAGGAGGGAATGAGCAGTTCTTC.

The chain has TRBV6-1 and TRBJ2-3; no clear D gene. Germline CDR1 is MNHNS and CDR2 is SASEGT. V lost 3 bases, J lost 6 bases, and 16 bases lay in between. The CDR3 consists of 15 residues. CDR3 sequence reads: CASSDEWQTLDTQYF. The CDR3 nucleotides are TGTGCCAGCAGTGACGAGTGGCAGACTTTGGATACGCAGTATTTT.

The rearrangement joins TRBV27 to TRBJ2-7; 7 positions match TRBD2. Trimming took 5 bases from V and 6 from J; bases not matched to a gene: 19. Germline V gene sequence: CDR1 MNHEY, CDR2 SMNVEV (reference sequence). This CDR3 is 17 amino acids long. In nucleotides, the CDR3 is TGTGCCAGCAGTCCCCCGATCGAGCGGGGCGGTCTGGGCGAGCAGTACTTC. It yields the protein CASSPPIERGGLGEQYF.

A single count supports this clone. The genes are TRBV11-2 and TRBJ2-1; TRBD2 matches 13 bases. The CDR3 has 15 residues. Germline-derived CDR1 and CDR2 are SGHAT and FQNNGV. V was clipped by 6 bases and J by 8 bases; unmatched bases: 7. The CDR3 nucleotides read TGTGCCAGCAGGATCGGGACTAGCGGGATTGATGAGCAGTTCTTC. Translation gives CASRIGTSGIDEQFF.

CDR3 in amino acids: CSANGGYTF. The DNA of the CDR3 is TGCAGTGCTAATGGGGGCTACACCTTC. V usage is TRBV20-1 and J usage is TRBJ1-2; the D is unclear. V dropped 4 bases and J dropped 8 bases, with 5 bases sitting between them. CDR1 is DFQATT, CDR2 SNEGSKA, per germline (reference sequence). The CDR3 contains 9 residues.

The chain joins TRBV28 to TRBJ2-7; the match to TRBD1 covers 9 bases. This CDR3 spans 16 amino acids. The V gene end was trimmed by 6 bases and the J gene end by 5 bases; junction bases not matched to a gene: 14. Germline V gene data show CDR1 as MDHEN and CDR2 as SYDVKM. CDR3 nucleotide sequence: TGTGCCAGCAGAAATTCCGGGACAGGGCTTAATGACGAGCAGTACTTC. This encodes CASRNSGTGLNDEQYF.

The chain uses TRBV10-1 and TRBJ2-7; 11 bases align to TRBD2. V lost 4 bases to trimming and J lost 5 bases; unmatched junction nucleotides: 4. Germline values: CDR1 WNHNN, CDR2 SYGVQD (reference sequence). The CDR3 extends over 14 amino acids. The CDR3 coding sequence is TGCGCCAGCAGTGTAGCGGGAGGGCCAGACGAGCAGTACTTC. This encodes CASSVAGGPDEQYF.

J is TRBJ1-5 and V is TRBV27, with TRBD1 matching 12 bases. V lost 6 bases, J lost 0 bases, and 6 bases stayed unmatched. The CDR3 length is 17 residues. The germline CDR1 and CDR2 sequences are MNHEY and SMNVEV (reference sequence). CDR3 sequence reads: CASSHGTGGISNQPQHF. The CDR3 nucleotides are TGTGCCAGCAGCCACGGGACAGGGGGCATTAGCAATCAGCCCCAGCATTTT.

This chain links TRBV7-6 with TRBJ2-7, with TRBD1 identical over 8 bases. Germline assignment: CDR1 SGHVS and CDR2 FNYEAQ. The CDR3 totals 15 residues. J gave up 2 bases and V 1 base, and 4 bases lay outside the gene matches. The CDR3 here is CASSLGDRIPYEQYF. The CDR3 DNA reads TGTGCCAGCAGCTTAGGGGACAGGATCCCCTACGAGCAGTACTTC. The full variable domain, with the rest looked up from reference TRBV7-6 and TRBJ2-7, is GAGVSQSPRYKVTKRGQDVALRCDPISGHVSLYWYRQALGQGPEFLTYFNYEAQQDKSGLPNDRFSAERPEGSISTLTIQRTEQRDSAMYRCASSLGDRIPYEQYFGPGTRLTVT.

V is TRBV29-1 and J is TRBJ2-1; D gene uncertain. Germline V gene data show CDR1 as SQVTM and CDR2 as ANQGSEA. V dropped 0 bases and J dropped 10 bases, with 10 bases sitting between them. The CDR3 sequence is 12 residues long. The chain's CDR3 is CSVEDLGPEQFF. Written as DNA, the CDR3 is TGCAGCGTTGAAGATCTTGGCCCCGAGCAGTTCTTC.

This clone came up once. The chain has TRBV7-9 and TRBJ2-5; possible D gene TRBD1, 5 bases. The CDR3 contains 15 residues. Germline lookup yields CDR1 SEHNR and CDR2 FQNEAQ (reference sequence). V lost 5 bases and J 1 base, leaving 14 bases between the germline ends. This CDR3 reads CASSPKGRSQETQYF. The CDR3 nucleotides read TGTGCCAGCAGCCCTAAGGGGCGGTCCCAAGAGACCCAGTACTTC.

The chain couples TRBV5-4 to TRBJ2-1; the D gene is possibly TRBD2 (6 bases). Trimming removed 5 bases at V and 8 bases at J, with 20 bases between. The CDR3 sequence is 15 residues long. Germline loops: CDR1 SGHNT, CDR2 YYREEE (reference sequence). The CDR3 sequence: CASSYRDSAIHEQFF. In nucleotides, the CDR3 is TGTGCCAGCAGTTACCGGGACTCCGCTATTCATGAGCAGTTCTTC.

The chain is built from TRBV19 and TRBJ2-5, with 7 bases that match TRBD1. This CDR3 contains 14 residues. Germline V lookup: CDR1 LNHDA, CDR2 SQIVND (reference sequence). Trimming removed 4 bases from V and 0 bases from J; junction bases left unmatched: 2. Here the CDR3 DNA reads TGTGCCAGTAGTACGACAGGGTACCAAGAGACCCAGTACTTC. It yields the protein CASSTTGYQETQYF.

The rearrangement links TRBV27 to TRBJ2-3; D is perhaps TRBD2 (6 bases). Germline V gives CDR1 MNHEY, CDR2 SMNVEV (reference sequence). This CDR3 contains 16 residues. V lost 2 bases and J 1 base, leaving 13 bases between the germline ends. As DNA, the CDR3 is TGTGCCAGCAGTTTACTTAGGGAGGCGGGCACAGATACGCAGTATTTT. Translating gives CASSLLREAGTDTQYF.

This clone has only one observation. This rearrangement joins TRBV7-2 to TRBJ2-3; D is possibly TRBD1 or TRBD2 (5 bases each). The germline CDR1 and CDR2 sequences are SGHTA and FQGNSA. The length of the CDR3 is 13 residues. Deletions cut 5 bases from V and 6 bases from J, with 12 bases between. The CDR3 coding sequence is TGTGCCAGCAGCCCGGGACCGCGGGATACGCAGTATTTT. Amino acid sequence: CASSPGPRDTQYF. Full variable domain (outside the CDR3, taken from reference TRBV7-2 and TRBJ2-3): GAGVSQSPSNKVTEKGKDVELRCDPISGHTALYWYRQSLGQGLEFLIYFQGNSAPDKSGLPSDRFSAERTGGSVSTLTIQRTQQEDSAVYLCASSPGPRDTQYFGPGTRLTVL.

V and J are TRBV14 and TRBJ2-3, with unresolved D. The germline V gene encodes CDR1 SGHDN and CDR2 FVKESK. CDR3 length: 15 residues. Trimming removed 3 bases at V and 5 bases at J, with 15 bases between. CDR3 nucleotides: TGTGCCAGCAGCCAGCCAGTCATGACACAAGATACGCAGTATTTT. The encoded protein is CASSQPVMTQDTQYF.

The chain is built from TRBV2 and TRBJ2-7; D may be TRBD1 or TRBD2 (5 bases each). The CDR3 length is 14 residues. CDR1 is SNHLY, CDR2 FYNNEI, per germline. Trimming took 1 base from V and 4 from J, leaving 11 bases between them. The CDR3 reads CASSEVGTWYEQYF. As DNA, the CDR3 is TGTGCCAGCAGTGAAGTGGGGACGTGGTACGAGCAGTACTTC.

J is TRBJ2-7 and V is TRBV7-2; 15 bases are shared with TRBD2. Germline V gene sequence: CDR1 SGHTA, CDR2 FQGNSA. The length of the CDR3 is 17 residues. With 5 bases clipped from V and 3 bases from J, the junction kept 8 bases outside the gene matches. The CDR3 loop is CASSKPGLAGGSYEQYF. Here the CDR3 DNA reads TGTGCCAGCAGCAAACCGGGACTAGCGGGAGGAAGCTACGAGCAGTACTTC. Based on the CDR3 plus reference TRBV7-2 and TRBJ2-7, the full variable domain is GAGVSQSPSNKVTEKGKDVELRCDPISGHTALYWYRQSLGQGLEFLIYFQGNSAPDKSGLPSDRFSAERTGGSVSTLTIQRTQQEDSAVYLCASSKPGLAGGSYEQYFGPGTRLTVT.

There are a few counts of this clone. V gene TRBV13 combines with J gene TRBJ1-5, with D tentatively TRBD1 (6 bases). The CDR3 is 13 residues long. V lost 0 bases, J lost 8 bases, and 8 bases lay in between. Per the germline V gene, CDR1 is PRHDT and CDR2 is FYEKMQ (reference sequence). The CDR3 protein is CASSLGRGEPQHF. In DNA form, the CDR3 reads TGTGCCAGCAGCTTAGGCAGGGGAGAGCCCCAGCATTTT.

The chain has TRBV5-1 and TRBJ2-5, with D possibly being TRBD2 (6 bases). Germline CDR1 is SGHRS and CDR2 is YFSETQ. Trimming removed 1 base at V and 3 bases at J, with 16 bases between. There are 16 residues in the CDR3. CDR3 amino acids: CASSLFIAGREETQYF. The CDR3 DNA follows: TGCGCCAGCAGCTTGTTTATTGCGGGGCGAGAAGAGACCCAGTACTTC.

The chain has TRBV2 and TRBJ2-7; TRBD2 agrees at 12 bases. Germline V gene lookup returns CDR1 SNHLY and CDR2 FYNNEI. The CDR3 loop spans 15 amino acids. J gave up 2 bases and V 3 bases, and 2 bases lay outside the gene matches. CDR3 sequence: CASSEASGRAYEQYF. The CDR3 DNA sequence: TGTGCCAGCAGTGAGGCTAGCGGGAGGGCCTACGAGCAGTACTTC. The complete variable domain, with remaining parts taken from reference TRBV2 and TRBJ2-7, reads EPEVTQTPSHQVTQMGQEVILRCVPISNHLYFYWYRQILGQKVEFLVSFYNNEISEKSEIFDDQFSVERPDGSNFTLKIRSTKLEDSAMYFCASSEASGRAYEQYFGPGTRLTVT.

V is TRBV27 and J is TRBJ2-7, with 11 positions matching TRBD2. Germline CDR1 MNHEY, CDR2 SMNVEV (reference sequence). Trimming at V came to 8 bases and at J to 7 bases, leaving 7 bases not matched to a gene. This CDR3 contains 13 residues. CDR3 protein: CASAKLAGVEQYF. CDR3 in DNA: TGTGCCAGCGCAAAACTAGCGGGAGTGGAGCAGTACTTC.